The T cell receptor beta chain described here comes from a study of shared clonotypes between healthy human individuals. As concerns this clone: Its cognate antigen is unknown.

Every subset had its genomic DNA shared out evenly among several immunoSEQ plates. The method was immunoSEQ multiplex PCR; TCRdb's version includes in-frame clones alone and lacks a portion of them. The sample includes about 2.3 million clones, roughly 93% of them seen just once. With V trimmed by 1 base and J by 4 bases, 7 bases remained unmatched. The length of the CDR3 is 15 residues. Germline lookup yields CDR1 SGHNT and CDR2 YYREEE (reference sequence). Points from the study as a whole: A handful of donors had 4% to 6.5% of their naive CD4 clonotypes in common. Larger richness was generally estimated for naive than memory subsets. It was the non-shared clonotypes that had lower generation probabilities than clonotypes shared by all four donors.

This sequence originates from a man aged 18-30 years in good health. Some clones in this sample may be carry-over from other donors' samples. What was sequenced was naive CD4+ T cells from PBMCs. Subset given: CD45RA+ positively selected. This chain links TRBV5-4 with TRBJ1-2; the match to TRBD1 covers 7 bases. CDR3 sequence (DNA): TGTGCCAGCAGCTTGTCCGGGACAGACGTCTATGGCTACACCTTC. Protein sequence: CASSLSGTDVYGYTF.